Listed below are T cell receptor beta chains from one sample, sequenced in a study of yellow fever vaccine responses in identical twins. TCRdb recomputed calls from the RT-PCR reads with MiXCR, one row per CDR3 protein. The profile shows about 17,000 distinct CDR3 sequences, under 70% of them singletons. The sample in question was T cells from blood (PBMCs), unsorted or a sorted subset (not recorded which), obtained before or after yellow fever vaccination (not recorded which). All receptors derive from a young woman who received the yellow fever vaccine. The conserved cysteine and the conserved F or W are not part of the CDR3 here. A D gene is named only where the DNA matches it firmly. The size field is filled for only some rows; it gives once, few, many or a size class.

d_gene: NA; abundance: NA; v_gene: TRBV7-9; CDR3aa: ASSATPGQF
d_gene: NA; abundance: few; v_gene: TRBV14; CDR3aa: ASSLSGNTQY
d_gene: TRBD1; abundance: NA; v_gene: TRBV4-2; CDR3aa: ASSQDGTGVVGELF
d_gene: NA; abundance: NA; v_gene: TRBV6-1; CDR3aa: ASTRHGQVGSEKLF
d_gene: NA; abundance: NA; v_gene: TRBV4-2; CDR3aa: ASSQKLVQETQY
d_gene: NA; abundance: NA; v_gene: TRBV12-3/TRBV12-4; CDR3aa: ASSRKFPIY
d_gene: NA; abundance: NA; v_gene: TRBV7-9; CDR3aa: ASSLRLEGETQY
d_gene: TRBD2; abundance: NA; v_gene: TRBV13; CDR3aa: ASSLILAGGEQY
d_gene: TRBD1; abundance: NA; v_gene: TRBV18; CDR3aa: ASSPAGGANTGELF
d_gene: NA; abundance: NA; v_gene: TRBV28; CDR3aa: ASSFPGYEQF
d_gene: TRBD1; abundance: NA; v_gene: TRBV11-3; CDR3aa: ASSWDSTARLYGYT
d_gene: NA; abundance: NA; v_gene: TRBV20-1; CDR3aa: SAPSSYNEQF
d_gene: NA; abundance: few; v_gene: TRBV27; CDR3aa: ASSSRAMWVNTEAF
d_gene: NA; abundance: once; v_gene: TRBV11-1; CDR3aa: ASSLEGTQAF
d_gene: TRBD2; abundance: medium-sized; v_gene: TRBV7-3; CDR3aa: ASSLKFGRLGETYNEQF
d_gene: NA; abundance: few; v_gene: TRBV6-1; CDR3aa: ASSENQGSPPYEQY
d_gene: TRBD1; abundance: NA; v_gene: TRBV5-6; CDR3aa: ASSFTGTGVVTQY
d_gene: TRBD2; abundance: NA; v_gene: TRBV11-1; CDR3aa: ASSYWTSGDQETQY
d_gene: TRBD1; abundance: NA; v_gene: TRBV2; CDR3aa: ATRQGQEKLF
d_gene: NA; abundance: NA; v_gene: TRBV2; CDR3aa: ASRAGVYNEQF
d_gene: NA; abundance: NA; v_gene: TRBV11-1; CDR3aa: ASSLLGSTGELF
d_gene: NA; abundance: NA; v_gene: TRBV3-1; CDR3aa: ASSQRDAEQF
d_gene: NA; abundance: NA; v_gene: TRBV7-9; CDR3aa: ASSLSTYEQY
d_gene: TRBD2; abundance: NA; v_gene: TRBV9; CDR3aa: ASSAGLAGPTDTQY
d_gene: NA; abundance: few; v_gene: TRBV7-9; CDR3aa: ASRQGGDGYT
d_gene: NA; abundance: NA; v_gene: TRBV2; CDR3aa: ASTRLLYGYT
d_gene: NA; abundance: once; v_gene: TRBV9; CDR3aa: ASSVDSGAYEQY
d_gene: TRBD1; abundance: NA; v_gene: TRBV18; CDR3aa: ASSPTGGNTEAF
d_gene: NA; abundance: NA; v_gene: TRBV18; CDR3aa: ASSPQGMVETQY
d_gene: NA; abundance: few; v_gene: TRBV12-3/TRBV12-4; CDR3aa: ASSKTGPSSETQY
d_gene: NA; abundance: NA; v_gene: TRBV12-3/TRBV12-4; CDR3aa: ASSLNENTIY
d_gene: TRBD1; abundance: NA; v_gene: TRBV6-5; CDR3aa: ASSYRDRGWAEAF
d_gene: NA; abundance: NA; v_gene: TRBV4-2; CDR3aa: ASSQDERGPGDTQY
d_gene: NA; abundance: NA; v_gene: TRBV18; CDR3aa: ASSPEVDTEAF
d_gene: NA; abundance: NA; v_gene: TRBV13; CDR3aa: ASSLGTAYNEQF
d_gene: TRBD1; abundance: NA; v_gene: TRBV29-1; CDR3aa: SVPDRSKDYGYT
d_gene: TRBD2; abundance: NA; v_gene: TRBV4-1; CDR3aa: ASSQGGAKPPYNEQF
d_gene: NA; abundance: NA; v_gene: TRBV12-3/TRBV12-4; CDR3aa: ASSPEQPQH
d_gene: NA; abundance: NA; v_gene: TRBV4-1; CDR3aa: ASSQVQGYTEAF
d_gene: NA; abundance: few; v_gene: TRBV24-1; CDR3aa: ATSDLPGDYNEQF
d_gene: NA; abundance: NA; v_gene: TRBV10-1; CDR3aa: ASSESRNTGELF
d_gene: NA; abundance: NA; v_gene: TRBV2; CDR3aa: ASSAPGTNTGELF
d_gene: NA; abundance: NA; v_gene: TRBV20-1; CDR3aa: SAPPYQETQY
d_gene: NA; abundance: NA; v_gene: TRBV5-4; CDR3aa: ASSGTVDGETQY
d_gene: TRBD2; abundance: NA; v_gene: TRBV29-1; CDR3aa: SVAGLASYNEQF
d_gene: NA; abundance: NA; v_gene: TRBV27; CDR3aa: ASSQNLGYNSPLH
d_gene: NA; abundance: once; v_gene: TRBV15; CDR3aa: ATSSTLAFSTDTQY
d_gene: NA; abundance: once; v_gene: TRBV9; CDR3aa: ASSGQQGGETQY
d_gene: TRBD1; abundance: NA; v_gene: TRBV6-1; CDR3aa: ASSGTGGFPNYGYT
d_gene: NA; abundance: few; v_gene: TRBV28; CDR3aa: ASSLLGRGENQPQH
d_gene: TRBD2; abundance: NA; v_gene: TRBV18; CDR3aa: ASSPLASGIYNEQF
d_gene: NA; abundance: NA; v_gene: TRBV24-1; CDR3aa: ATSLRRVAYNEQF
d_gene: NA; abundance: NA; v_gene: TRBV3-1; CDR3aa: ASSPNRLVYEQY
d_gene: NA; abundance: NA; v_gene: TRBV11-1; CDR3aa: ASSSDFLEQF
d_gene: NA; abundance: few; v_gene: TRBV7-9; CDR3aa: ASHGQNYNEQF
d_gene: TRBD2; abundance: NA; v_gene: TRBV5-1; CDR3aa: ASSLAGLAGAYQETQY
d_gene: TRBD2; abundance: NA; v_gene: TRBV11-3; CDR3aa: ASSLKGTSGFETQY
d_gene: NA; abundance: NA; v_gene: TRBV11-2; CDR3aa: ASSLLEETQY
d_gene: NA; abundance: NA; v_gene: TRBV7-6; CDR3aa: ASSLAAGHEQY
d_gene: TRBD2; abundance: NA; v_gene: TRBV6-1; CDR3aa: ASIQTSGTTGELF